The source of this T cell receptor beta chain is a study of T cells after yellow fever vaccination. TCRdb used MiXCR to reprocess the 5' RACE reads, holding one entry per CDR3 protein. Of about 52,000 distinct CDR3 sequences in the sample, 6.5% to 8% were seen once. Losses at the gene ends were 0 bases for V and 4 bases for J; bases not matched to a gene: 0. CDR3 length equals 15 residues. CDR1 LGHNA and CDR2 YNFKEQ come from the germline V gene. Study-wide results and caveats: Within FACS-sorted repertoires, abundant clonotypes contaminating from the bulk population could be present.

This clonotype was recorded at least ten times. The sample here was CD8+ T cells not binding an NS4B(214-222) dextramer, sorted from PBMCs, taken around 45 days after the first yellow fever vaccination. The sequence derives from a man in his late teens or twenties who received the YFV17D yellow fever vaccine. This chain links TRBV4-2 with TRBJ2-3, with 11 bases identical to TRBD2. For the CDR3, the DNA is TGTGCCAGCAGCCAAGATAGCGGGGGGGCAGATACGCAGTATTTT. Residues: CASSQDSGGADTQYF.